In this sample, the clone carrying this TCR beta chain turned up once. The target antigen is unknown. The data belong to a study of graft-versus-host responses after intestinal transplantation. Study background: Transplantation in recipients was multivisceral, liver-intestinal, or isolated intestinal. Recipients were all induced with anti-thymocyte globulin, then given tacrolimus and steroids for around three years.

Data came from immunoSEQ multiplex PCR; TCRdb stores just in-frame clones and leaves some out. The profile shows about 110,000 clones, 90% to 95% of them singletons. Sequencing used unstimulated CD8+ T cells sorted from spleen or lymph node cells, obtained before intestinal transplant. The receptor was derived from a human donor who received an intestinal transplant.

The CDR3 nucleotides read TGTGCCAGCAGCTTATTCGGCCACGAGCAGTACTTC. This translates into CASSLFGHEQYF. The chain recombines TRBV7-9 with TRBJ2-7; the D is unclear. The CDR3 runs to 12 residues. From germline, CDR1 is SEHNR and CDR2 FQNEAQ (reference sequence). V lost 2 bases and J lost 5, with 7 bases in between.